Each of the 29 T cell receptor beta chains below was sequenced from the same sample in a study of glioma-infiltrating T cells. TCR alpha and beta CDR3 regions were amplified from RNA using iRepertoire nested multiplex PCR. TCRdb used MiXCR to reprocess the multiplex PCR reads, holding one entry per CDR3 protein. This table has fewer than 500,000 distinct CDR3 sequences, 41% appearing once. Sequences were obtained from glioma tissue, nonneoplastic brain tissue, or PBMCs (not recorded which). The receptors shown here come from a human donor with low-grade glioma or glioblastoma, undergoing nonglioma brain surgery, or in good health (not recorded which).

This clonotype was counted ten times or more. This rearrangement joins TRBV28 to TRBJ2-6, with D perhaps being TRBD1 or TRBD2 (6 bases each). Germline V gene data show CDR1 as MDHEN and CDR2 as SYDVKM. Trimming removed 5 bases from V and 0 bases from J, with 11 bases in between. This CDR3 has 16 residues. DNA of the CDR3: TGTGCCAGCAGTCTGGGGGGCCCCTCTGGGGCCAACGTCCTGACTTTC. Translated, it gives CASSLGGPSGANVLTF.

About this clonotype: This CDR3 is missing its conserved last phenylalanine or tryptophan, likely due to a read error. The gene calls are TRBV20-1 and TRBJ2-1; tentatively, D is TRBD2 (5 bases). Trimming cost V 5 bases and J 8 bases, with 16 bases left between them. The CDR3 runs to 13 residues. The germline V gene has CDR1 DFQATT and CDR2 SNEGSKA (reference sequence). Here the CDR3 DNA reads TGCAGTGCTCCCCGGCCTAGCCAGGATGAGCAGTTCTTA. It translates to CSAPRPSQDEQFL.

The chain links TRBV19 to TRBJ1-1; D remains ambiguous. CDR1 is LNHDA and CDR2 is SQIVND in the germline V gene (reference sequence). V lost 5 bases and J lost 7, with 17 bases in between. The CDR3 is 14 residues long. The CDR3 reads CASSFYPDGFEAFF. Here the CDR3 DNA reads TGTGCCAGTAGTTTCTACCCGGACGGCTTTGAAGCTTTCTTT.

There are a few counts of this clonotype. Here the CDR3 DNA reads TGTGCCAGCAATAAACTAGGGGGTGCTAACGAGCAGTACTTC. It is translated as CASNKLGGANEQYF. This chain links TRBV27 with TRBJ2-7; D possibly corresponds to TRBD1 (6 bases). Germline V gene sequence: CDR1 MNHEY, CDR2 SMNVEV (reference sequence). The CDR3 contains 14 residues. V was cut by 7 bases and J by 5 bases, with 18 bases left in between.

This clonotype has at least ten counts. V is TRBV27 and J is TRBJ2-7, with a weak D call TRBD1 (6 bases). The germline V gene encodes CDR1 MNHEY and CDR2 SMNVEV (reference sequence). CDR3 length: 14 residues. V was clipped by 3 bases and J by 3 bases, with 12 bases between them. In nucleotides, the CDR3 is TGTGCCAGCAGTTTTGGTCAGGGGAACTACGAGCAGTACTTC. This encodes CASSFGQGNYEQYF.

Note on this clonotype: A much more abundant neighbour one base away suggests this may be a read error. This chain links TRBV6-1 with TRBJ2-3; 11 bases align to TRBD2. The CDR3 is made up of 14 amino acids. Losses at the gene ends were 9 bases for V and 6 bases for J; bases not matched to a gene: 8. Germline CDR1 reads MNHNS; CDR2 reads SASEGT. CDR3 bases: TGTGCCAGAAGAGATACTAGCGGGAGTGATACGCAGTATTTT. Encoded protein: CARRDTSGSDTQYF.

This clonotype came up many times. This chain uses TRBV6-5 with TRBJ2-7; the D gene is possibly TRBD2 (5 bases). The V end was cut by 2 bases, the J end by 2 bases, with 22 bases between. CDR3 length: 18 residues. Looked up from germline, CDR1 is MNHEY and CDR2 is SVGAGI. The CDR3 DNA follows: TGTGCCAGCAGTTACACTAAGGGCGCGTGGCGGGTTCCCTACGAGCAGTACTTC. It codes for CASSYTKGAWRVPYEQYF.

This clonotype was recorded many times. This chain joins TRBV28 and TRBJ2-1; D may be TRBD2 (6 bases). The CDR3 is 14 residues long. Trimming pared 6 bases from V and 2 bases from J, leaving 11 bases between. Germline V CDR1 and CDR2: MDHEN, SYDVKM. CDR3 nucleotide sequence: TGTGCCAGCAGGGCGGCTAGCGCCTACAATGAGCAGTTCTTC. Protein sequence: CASRAASAYNEQFF.

This clonotype was observed a handful of times. The chain has TRBV28 and TRBJ2-1, with 8 bases lining up with TRBD2. The CDR3 is 15 amino acids. The V gene's germline CDR1 is MDHEN and CDR2 SYDVKM. V trimming: 5 bases; J trimming: 8 bases; junction bases outside the gene matches: 11. This CDR3 reads CASSQAGDRGDEQFF. In DNA form, the CDR3 reads TGTGCCAGCAGTCAAGCGGGAGATCGGGGCGATGAGCAGTTCTTC.

This clonotype occurred a few times. The chain joins TRBV19 to TRBJ1-1; no clear D. The CDR3 has 16 residues. Trimming stripped 7 bases from V and 0 bases from J, with 18 bases between. Germline CDR1 is LNHDA and CDR2 is SQIVND (reference sequence). CDR3 DNA: TGTGCCAGTACGCATTGGGCATCCCTCATGAACACTGAAGCTTTCTTT. Amino acids: CASTHWASLMNTEAFF.

For this clonotype: Possible read error: a much larger clone is one base away. The V and J genes are TRBV27 and TRBJ2-7, with 13 bases aligning to TRBD2. Germline V gives CDR1 MNHEY, CDR2 SMNVEV (reference sequence). The CDR3 sequence is 18 residues long. V lost 6 bases, J lost 2 bases, and 13 bases stayed unmatched. The CDR3 reads CASRSIRTSGRTTYEQYF. The DNA for the CDR3 is TGTGCCAGCAGATCTATCAGGACTAGCGGGAGAACTACCTACGAGCAGTACTTC.

The rearrangement links TRBV28 to TRBJ2-7; 9 bases are a match to TRBD1. The germline V gene encodes CDR1 MDHEN and CDR2 SYDVKM. The CDR3 sequence is 18 residues long. V dropped 2 bases and J dropped 7; count of bases not matched to a gene: 18. DNA of the CDR3: TGTGCCAGCAGTTTACTCTTCGGTAATGGGACAGGGTACTTTGAGCAGTACTTC. Translating gives CASSLLFGNGTGYFEQYF.

This clonotype was found a few times. The chain uses TRBV10-3 and TRBJ1-2; 10 nucleotides align to TRBD1. The CDR3 has 12 amino acids. Trimming at V came to 6 bases and at J to 6 bases, leaving 1 base not matched to a gene. The germline CDR1 and CDR2 sequences are ENHRY and SYGVKD. The CDR3 DNA follows: TGTGCCATCAGCGGACAGGGGGATGGCTACACCTTC. Its protein is CAISGQGDGYTF.

V is TRBV7-9 and J is TRBJ2-7; 7 bases fit TRBD2. Trimming cost V 3 bases and J 2 bases; bases outside gene matches: 13. The CDR3 length is 17 residues. Per germline, CDR1 SEHNR and CDR2 FQNEAQ (reference sequence). CDR3 amino acids: CASSFFSGGARTYEQYF. In DNA, the CDR3 is TGTGCCAGCAGCTTTTTCTCGGGGGGTGCTCGCACCTACGAGCAGTACTTC.

This clonotype was found a few times. The rearrangement links TRBV15 to TRBJ2-7, with a tentative D call TRBD1 (6 bases). The V gene's germline CDR1 is LNHNV and CDR2 YYDKDF (reference sequence). The CDR3 spans 14 residues. V dropped 0 bases and J dropped 9 bases, with 15 bases sitting between them. CDR3 sequence: CATSRDPRGRGQYF. Written as DNA, the CDR3 is TGTGCCACCAGCAGAGACCCCAGGGGAAGGGGGCAGTACTTC. Drawing the rest from reference TRBV15 and TRBJ2-7, the complete variable domain is DAMVIQNPRYQVTQFGKPVTLSCSQTLNHNVMYWYQQKSSQAPKLLFHYYDKDFNNEADTPDNFQSRRPNTSFCFLDIRSPGLGDTAMYLCATSRDPRGRGQYFGPGTRLTVT.

V is TRBV28 and J is TRBJ1-5; D is ambiguous. This CDR3 is 11 amino acids long. V shed 2 bases and J shed 14 bases, with 10 bases lying between them. CDR1 MDHEN and CDR2 SYDVKM come from the germline V gene. The CDR3 DNA sequence: TGTGCCAGCAGTTTACTGGGTCCCAAGCATTTT. Translation: CASSLLGPKHF. The variable domain in full, completed from reference TRBV28 and TRBJ1-5, reads DVKVTQSSRYLVKRTGEKVFLECVQDMDHENMFWYRQDPGLGLRLIYFSYDVKMKEKGDIPEGYSVSREKKERFSLILESASTNQTSMYLCASSLLGPKHFGDGTRLSIL.

The chain links TRBV27 to TRBJ2-1; 13 bases align to TRBD2. V dropped 6 bases and J dropped 5; count of bases not matched to a gene: 7. This CDR3 comprises 16 residues. Germline V gene lookup returns CDR1 MNHEY and CDR2 SMNVEV (reference sequence). As DNA, the CDR3 is TGTGCCAGCAGGGAGTTCACTAGCGGGAGGGACAATGAGCAGTTCTTC. It specifies CASREFTSGRDNEQFF.

This clonotype was found a few times. The chain is built from TRBV28 and TRBJ2-7, with 15 bases that match TRBD2. V trimming: 5 bases; J trimming: 12 bases; junction bases outside the gene matches: 8. The length of the CDR3 is 14 residues. Germline values: CDR1 MDHEN, CDR2 SYDVKM. CDR3 in DNA: TGTGCCAGCAGTCCCTGGACTAGCGGGAGGGGGTCGTACTTC. Encoded protein: CASSPWTSGRGSYF. Full variable domain (rest looked up from reference TRBV28 and TRBJ2-7): DVKVTQSSRYLVKRTGEKVFLECVQDMDHENMFWYRQDPGLGLRLIYFSYDVKMKEKGDIPEGYSVSREKKERFSLILESASTNQTSMYLCASSPWTSGRGSYFGPGTRLTVT.

This clonotype was observed a handful of times. The chain recombines TRBV20-1 with TRBJ2-7; no firm D call. With 0 bases removed from V and 3 bases from J, the gap between germline ends came to 6 bases. The CDR3 has 12 amino acids. Germline-derived CDR1 and CDR2 are DFQATT and SNEGSKA (reference sequence). The CDR3 nucleotides read TGCAGTGCTAGAGAAGCCAGCTACGAGCAGTACTTC. Translated: CSAREASYEQYF.

A note on this clonotype: Possible read error: a much larger clone is one base away. The V gene is TRBV4-3, the J gene TRBJ2-1, with 9 positions matching TRBD1. The germline V gene encodes CDR1 LGHNA and CDR2 YSLEER. CDR3 size: 15 residues. The CDR3: CASRQDVSSTGGQFF. The CDR3 nucleotides read TGCGCCAGCAGGCAAGACGTAAGCTCGACAGGGGGACAGTTCTTC.

This clonotype was found a few times. The chain joins TRBV6-2 or TRBV6-3 to TRBJ2-7; the match to TRBD2 covers 12 bases. Trimming at V came to 6 bases and at J to 7 bases, leaving 7 bases not matched to a gene. CDR1 is MNHEY and CDR2 is SVGEGT in the germline V gene. CDR3 length: 14 amino acids. This chain's CDR3 is CASRDLGLAGEQYF. The CDR3 nucleotides read TGTGCCAGCAGAGACCTCGGACTAGCGGGAGAGCAGTACTTC.

This chain links TRBV19 with TRBJ2-1; 10 nucleotides align to TRBD2. This CDR3 contains 18 residues. V lost 4 bases, J lost 4 bases, and 13 bases stayed unmatched. From germline, CDR1 is LNHDA and CDR2 SQIVND (reference sequence). The CDR3 nucleotides read TGTGCCAGTAGTAGAAGCGGGAGGGCCCAAGCCGTATACAATGAGCAGTTCTTC. This sequence encodes CASSRSGRAQAVYNEQFF.

The chain combines TRBV19 with TRBJ1-2; TRBD1 aligns across 10 bases. Germline CDR1 reads LNHDA; CDR2 reads SQIVND (reference sequence). Germline trimming cut 8 bases from V and 5 bases from J; bases unmatched to any gene: 8. This CDR3 has 14 residues. In DNA form, the CDR3 reads TGTGCCAGTCGATCTGGGGACAGGGGTTATGGCTACACCTTC. Protein: CASRSGDRGYGYTF.

The genes are TRBV4-1 and TRBJ1-2; D unclear. The CDR3 contains 14 residues. Germline CDR1 reads MGHRA; CDR2 reads YSYEKL. Trimming removed 1 base at V and 4 bases at J, with 10 bases between. Here the CDR3 reads CASSQAQAAYGYTF. DNA for the CDR3: TGCGCCAGCAGCCAAGCCCAAGCAGCCTATGGCTACACCTTC.

The V and J genes are TRBV2 and TRBJ2-7, with D uncertain. The CDR3 loop spans 13 amino acids. Trimming stripped 4 bases from V and 2 bases from J, with 9 bases between. Germline values: CDR1 SNHLY, CDR2 FYNNEI. The CDR3 coding sequence is TGTGCCAGCAGTGGTGAGCCAGCCTACGAGCAGTACTTC. Protein product: CASSGEPAYEQYF.

The rearrangement joins TRBV28 to TRBJ2-7, with D possibly matching TRBD2 (7 bases). V gave up 7 bases and J gave up 5 bases, with 21 bases separating them. In germline, CDR1 is MDHEN, CDR2 SYDVKM. The CDR3 loop spans 15 amino acids. The CDR3 bases are TGTGCCAGCAACCCCCAAGGGGGGGGAAGCGACGAGCAGTACTTC. Encoded protein: CASNPQGGGSDEQYF.

This clonotype was seen a few times. The chain links TRBV20-1 to TRBJ2-5; 16 bases are shared with TRBD2. This CDR3 comprises 18 residues. Germline CDR1 is DFQATT and CDR2 is SNEGSKA (reference sequence). V lost 3 bases to trimming and J lost 4 bases; unmatched junction nucleotides: 11. CDR3 region: CSASRPGLAGGFRETQYF. The CDR3 DNA reads TGCAGTGCTAGCCGTCCGGGACTAGCGGGAGGGTTTCGAGAGACCCAGTACTTC.

In regard to this clonotype: The junction departs from germline at one end; a sequencing error may be responsible. CDR3 DNA: TGTGCTAGCAGCTTAGCAGTTTACCAAGAGACCCAGTACTTC. It encodes CASSLAVYQETQYF. J is TRBJ2-5 and V is TRBV7-7; unclear D gene. The CDR3 extends over 14 amino acids. Germline V gene sequence: CDR1 SSHAT, CDR2 FNYEAQ (reference sequence).

The CDR3 region is CASSLKTVNEKLFF. CDR3 DNA: TGTGCCAGCAGCTTAAAGACGGTTAATGAAAAACTGTTTTTT. The chain has TRBV7-9 and TRBJ1-4; D is unresolved. The CDR3 is 14 residues long. Germline assignment: CDR1 SEHNR and CDR2 FQNEAQ (reference sequence). Trimming left V 2 bases short and J 4 bases short, with 8 bases between.